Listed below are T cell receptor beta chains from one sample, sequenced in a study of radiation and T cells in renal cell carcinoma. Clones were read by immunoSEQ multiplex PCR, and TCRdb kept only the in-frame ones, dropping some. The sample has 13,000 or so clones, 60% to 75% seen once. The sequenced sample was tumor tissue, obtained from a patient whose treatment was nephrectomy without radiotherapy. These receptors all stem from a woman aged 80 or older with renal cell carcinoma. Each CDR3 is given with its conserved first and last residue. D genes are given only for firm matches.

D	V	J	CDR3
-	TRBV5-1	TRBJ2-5	CASSLGQETQYF
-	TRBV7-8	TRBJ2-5	CASKLSETQYF
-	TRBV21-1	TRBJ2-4	CASSADRERLAKNIQYF
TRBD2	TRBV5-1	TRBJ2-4	CASSQGLAGAKNIQYF
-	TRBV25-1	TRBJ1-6	CASRPRGTRGESPLHF
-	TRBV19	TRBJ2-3	CASIGDKGTDTQYF
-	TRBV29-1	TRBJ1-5	CSVGGRLDQPQHF
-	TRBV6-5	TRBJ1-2	CATNTREISPAYTF
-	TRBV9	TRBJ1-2	CASSVTGRYTF
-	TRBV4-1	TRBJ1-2	CASSQGGPPYGYTF
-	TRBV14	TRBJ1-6	CASSRESGSPLHF
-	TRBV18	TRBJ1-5	CASSPQGYSNQPQHF
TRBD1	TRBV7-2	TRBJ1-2	CASSLTGGLHWGYTF
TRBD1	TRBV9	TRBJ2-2	CASSVGLLGQDLTGELFF
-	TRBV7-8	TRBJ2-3	CASSLGGGSGSTDTQYF
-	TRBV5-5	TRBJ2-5	CASSLQGQETQYF
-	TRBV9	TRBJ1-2	CASSVGGGGEFSYTF
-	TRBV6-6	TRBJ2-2	CASSYAPVSGELFF